In this sample, the clone carrying this T cell receptor (beta chain) turned up a few times. The data are from a study of blood T cells in healthy people across ages. Trimming removed 3 bases from V and 3 bases from J; junction bases left unmatched: 8. Per germline, CDR1 MNHNS and CDR2 SASEGT. The CDR3 contains 16 residues. It was with a sample-barcoded 5' primer and a J-beta primer mix that a second PCR of roughly 7 to 12 cycles was run. TCRdb used MiXCR to reprocess the 5' RACE reads, holding one entry per CDR3 protein. The data hold approximately 760,000 distinct CDR3 sequences, with 20% to 30% observed a single time. A further study also used this sample, focusing on T cells of mothers and their children.

Sequenced material: blood. This TCR derives from a boy aged 5 to 17 in good health. The genes are TRBV6-1 and TRBJ2-4; 7 nucleotides agree with TRBD1. The CDR3 loop is CASSDVGTDLKNIQYF. For the CDR3, the DNA is TGTGCCAGCAGTGATGTGGGGACAGACCTCAAAAACATTCAGTACTTC.